The sequence of this T cell receptor beta chain was determined in a study of OX40 agonist ivuxolimab in advanced cancers. Study summary: Mean age approximately 59 years, range roughly 23 to 79; just over 80% male. Partial responses occurred in Three dose-escalation patients, one with hepatocellular carcinoma and two with cutaneous melanoma. General study findings and limits: Expanded peripheral T cells had an undetermined antigen specificity. Compared with CD4+, CD8+ T cells on average had more expanded clones.

The repertoire was sequenced with immunoSEQ multiplex PCR; TCRdb's copy has only in-frame clones and lacks some. Counted here are over 45,000 clones, roughly 78% occurring once; the ten biggest clones make up under 2%. With respect to this clone: What it binds is not known.

This CDR3 contains 16 residues. V shed 4 bases and J 4 bases; nucleotides not matched to a gene: 9. From germline, CDR1 is SGHNT and CDR2 YYREEE (reference sequence). The sequences come from CD4+ or CD8+ T cells sorted from blood, collected in a trial of the OX40 agonist ivuxolimab. The receptor was isolated from an adult with an advanced solid tumor such as melanoma, head and neck, liver or kidney cancer. The gene calls are TRBV5-4 and TRBJ2-5, with 11 bases fitting TRBD2. This CDR3 is CASSPYLAGGSETQYF. CDR3 DNA sequence: TGTGCCAGCAGCCCATATCTAGCGGGAGGTTCAGAGACCCAGTACTTC.